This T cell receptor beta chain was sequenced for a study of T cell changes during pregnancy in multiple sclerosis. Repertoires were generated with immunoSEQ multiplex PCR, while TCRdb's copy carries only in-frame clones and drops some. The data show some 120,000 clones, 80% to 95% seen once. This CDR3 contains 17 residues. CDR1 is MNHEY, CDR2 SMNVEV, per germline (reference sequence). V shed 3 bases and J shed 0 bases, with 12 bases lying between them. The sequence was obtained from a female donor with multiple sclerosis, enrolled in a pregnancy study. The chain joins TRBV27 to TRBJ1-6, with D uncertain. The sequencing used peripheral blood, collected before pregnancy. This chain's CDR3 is CASSFSGISSYNSPLHF. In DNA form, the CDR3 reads TGTGCCAGCAGTTTTTCCGGTATTAGCTCCTATAATTCACCCCTCCACTTT.